The 27 T cell receptor beta chains given below trace back to one sample, sequenced in a study of blood T cell repertoires in COVID-19. Profiled with immunoSEQ multiplex PCR; TCRdb holds only in-frame clones, not every one. The repertoire includes 200,000 to 250,000 clones, 80% to 90% of them detected once, and roughly 3.7% sits in the top ten. Sequencing used PBMCs or T cells enriched from blood (not recorded which). Every receptor here comes from a woman between 25 and 40 years old who had been exposed to COVID-19.

This clone was picked up one time. V and J are TRBV4-2 and TRBJ2-3, with D possibly matching TRBD2 (6 bases). Germline V lookup: CDR1 LGHNA, CDR2 YNFKEQ. The CDR3 spans 14 residues. V dropped 4 bases and J dropped 1 base, with 9 bases sitting between them. CDR3 bases: TGTGCCAGCAGCCTTAGCGGAGGCACAGATACGCAGTATTTT. Translation: CASSLSGGTDTQYF.

The chain combines TRBV19 with TRBJ2-7; the match to TRBD2 covers 9 bases. The V gene end was trimmed by 4 bases and the J gene end by 3 bases; junction bases not matched to a gene: 4. There are 14 residues in the CDR3. Germline values: CDR1 LNHDA, CDR2 SQIVND (reference sequence). CDR3 in DNA: TGTGCCAGTAGTACGTTAGCGGGAGACTACGAGCAGTACTTC. It translates to CASSTLAGDYEQYF.

V usage is TRBV27 and J usage is TRBJ2-7; 9 bases map to TRBD1. J gave up 0 bases and V 5 bases, and 11 bases lay outside the gene matches. CDR1 MNHEY and CDR2 SMNVEV come from the germline V gene (reference sequence). This CDR3 has 17 amino acids. The CDR3 sequence is CASSEYGWDRDSYEQYF. Here the CDR3 DNA reads TGTGCCAGCAGTGAATACGGTTGGGACAGGGACTCCTACGAGCAGTACTTC.

The chain is built from TRBV6-5 and TRBJ2-1; 8 bases align to TRBD2. Losses at the gene ends were 7 bases for V and 1 base for J; bases not matched to a gene: 6. The CDR3 is 15 residues long. Germline V lookup: CDR1 MNHEY, CDR2 SVGAGI. CDR3 nucleotide sequence: TGTGCCAGCAAACCGGGACTAGTTTCCTACAATGAGCAGTTCTTC. It is translated as CASKPGLVSYNEQFF.

The rearrangement joins TRBV30 to TRBJ2-4, with TRBD2 as a possible D gene (6 bases). The CDR3 extends over 14 amino acids. V was clipped by 0 bases and J by 3 bases, with 9 bases between them. CDR1 is GTSNPN, CDR2 SVGIG, per germline (reference sequence). CDR3 protein: CAWSVWGVKNIQYF. The CDR3 DNA sequence: TGTGCCTGGAGTGTTTGGGGGGTCAAAAACATTCAGTACTTC.

The rearrangement uses TRBV5-1 and TRBJ2-1; D is ambiguous. Trimming pared 0 bases from V and 11 bases from J, leaving 12 bases between. CDR1 SGHRS and CDR2 YFSETQ come from the germline V gene. The CDR3 runs 13 residues. The CDR3 coding sequence is TGCGCCAGCAGCTTGGAGTCGAGGCGACAGCAGTTCTTC. Translation gives CASSLESRRQQFF.

Points on this clone: One end of the junction fails to match germline, which may point to a read error. The CDR3 coding sequence is TGTGCTAGCAGCTTAGCCTTAACTAGTTACAATGAGCAGTTCTTC. Translation gives CASSLALTSYNEQFF. The chain links TRBV7-7 to TRBJ2-1; D possibly corresponds to TRBD2 (5 bases). The CDR3 sequence is 15 residues long. Per the germline V gene, CDR1 is SSHAT and CDR2 is FNYEAQ (reference sequence).

To note about this clone: The sample holds other DNA sequences that translate to the same CDR3. This chain uses TRBV28 with TRBJ1-4; perhaps TRBD1 as D (5 bases). The germline V and J ends were trimmed by 2 bases and 8 bases, with 12 bases remaining between them. The CDR3 contains 14 residues. CDR1 is MDHEN and CDR2 is SYDVKM in the germline V gene. CDR3 bases: TGTGCCAGCAGTTTAAGGCAGGGTAACGAAAAACTGTTTTTT. Translated, it gives CASSLRQGNEKLFF.

This clone was detected only once. The rearrangement links TRBV5-1 to TRBJ1-4, with TRBD1 identical over 11 bases. V lost 2 bases and J lost 3; bases outside the gene matches: 3. The CDR3 runs to 16 residues. Germline V gene data show CDR1 as SGHRS and CDR2 as YFSETQ. CDR3 in DNA: TGCGCCAGCAGCTTAGGACAGGGGGCTTCTAATGAAAAACTGTTTTTT. It codes for CASSLGQGASNEKLFF.

The chain is built from TRBV5-4 and TRBJ1-1; no reliable D call. V was shortened by 4 bases and J by 4 bases, with 17 bases between the two germline ends. This CDR3 is built from 15 residues. The germline CDR1 and CDR2 sequences are SGHNT and YYREEE (reference sequence). This chain's CDR3 is CASSPGSPGGTEAFF. DNA of the CDR3: TGTGCCAGCAGCCCTGGGTCTCCGGGTGGCACTGAAGCTTTCTTT.

The chain is built from TRBV7-9 and TRBJ1-1; TRBD1 agrees at 7 bases. CDR3 length: 12 amino acids. After removal of 0 bases from V and 8 bases from J, the junction contained 0 bases not matched to a gene. From germline, CDR1 is SEHNR and CDR2 FQNEAQ (reference sequence). CDR3 sequence (DNA): TGTGCCAGCAGCTTAGCACAGGGGGAAGCTTTCTTT. This encodes CASSLAQGEAFF.

The chain is built from TRBV19 and TRBJ1-1; no firm D call. The CDR3 is 13 residues long. Trimming removed 5 bases at V and 0 bases at J, with 7 bases between. Germline CDR1 reads LNHDA; CDR2 reads SQIVND (reference sequence). DNA of the CDR3: TGTGCCAGTAGTGCGGGAGTGAACACTGAAGCTTTCTTT. It yields the protein CASSAGVNTEAFF.

The chain joins TRBV28 to TRBJ2-7, with 7 positions matching TRBD2. CDR3 length equals 12 residues. Germline V gene lookup returns CDR1 MDHEN and CDR2 SYDVKM. Germline trimming cut 8 bases from V and 5 bases from J; bases unmatched to any gene: 6. The CDR3 DNA sequence: TGTGCCAGCTTGCGGGAGAATAACGAGCAGTACTTC. Its protein product is CASLRENNEQYF.

The rearrangement uses TRBV11-2 and TRBJ2-1, with 8 bases lining up with TRBD2. The germline V gene encodes CDR1 SGHAT and CDR2 FQNNGV. Trimming cost V 4 bases and J 0 bases; bases outside gene matches: 5. The CDR3 length is 16 residues. The CDR3: CASSSIAGSSYNEQFF. CDR3 nucleotide sequence: TGTGCCAGCAGCTCGATAGCGGGAAGCTCCTACAATGAGCAGTTCTTC.

CDR3 nucleotides: TGCGCCAGCAGTGGTGGAGGGTTTGAAAAACTGTTTTTT. It is translated as CASSGGGFEKLFF. The chain has TRBV10-1 and TRBJ1-4; D is undetermined. Germline CDR1 reads WNHNN; CDR2 reads SYGVQD (reference sequence). The V end was cut by 4 bases, the J end by 7 bases, with 10 bases between. CDR3 size: 13 residues.

Worth noting for this clone: Other DNA sequences from this sample encode an identical CDR3 as well. The rearrangement joins TRBV5-1 to TRBJ2-1; 14 bases map to TRBD2. The ends lost 1 base at V and 0 bases at J; junction bases unmatched: 3. This CDR3 has 18 amino acids. Germline V gives CDR1 SGHRS, CDR2 YFSETQ. In nucleotides, the CDR3 is TGCGCCAGCAGCTTGAGAGGGACTAGCGGGAGCTCCTACAATGAGCAGTTCTTC. This encodes CASSLRGTSGSSYNEQFF.

The rearrangement uses TRBV30 and TRBJ1-2; the match to TRBD1 covers 7 bases. J gave up 8 bases and V 0 bases, and 6 bases lay outside the gene matches. In germline, CDR1 is GTSNPN, CDR2 SVGIG (reference sequence). CDR3 size: 13 residues. The CDR3 region is CAWSVGQARGYTF. The CDR3 DNA reads as TGTGCCTGGAGTGTAGGACAGGCTAGAGGCTACACCTTC.

CDR3 DNA: TGCGCCAGCAGCTTGGGGCCGGGTAGGAATCAGCCCCAGCATTTT. Residues: CASSLGPGRNQPQHF. This chain links TRBV5-1 with TRBJ1-5; D uncertain. Trimming cost V 0 bases and J 4 bases, with 11 bases left between them. Per germline, CDR1 SGHRS and CDR2 YFSETQ. The CDR3 extends over 15 amino acids. Using reference TRBV5-1 and TRBJ1-5 for the parts outside the CDR3, the full variable domain is KAGVTQTPRYLIKTRGQQVTLSCSPISGHRSVSWYQQTPGQGLQFLFEYFSETQRNKGNFPGRFSGRQFSNSRSEMNVSTLELGDSALYLCASSLGPGRNQPQHFGDGTRLSIL.

The rearrangement links TRBV18 to TRBJ2-1; D might be TRBD2 (6 bases). The CDR3 runs 16 residues. With 0 bases removed from V and 4 bases from J, the gap between germline ends came to 13 bases. Per germline, CDR1 KGHSH and CDR2 LQKENI. CDR3 in DNA: TGTGCCAGCTCACCACCGTCGGGAGCGAGGTACAATGAGCAGTTCTTC. Its protein is CASSPPSGARYNEQFF.

The chain joins TRBV30 to TRBJ2-3; D is ambiguous. Trimming shortened V by 2 bases and J by 2 bases, and 14 bases separated the two germline ends. This CDR3 comprises 15 residues. Germline-derived CDR1 and CDR2 are GTSNPN and SVGIG (reference sequence). The CDR3 sequence is CAWSPRILVTDTQYF. CDR3 sequence (DNA): TGTGCCTGGAGTCCCCGGATTCTAGTCACAGATACGCAGTATTTT.

The chain couples TRBV23-1 to TRBJ2-4; 9 bases match TRBD2. TRBV23-1 is filed as an ORF, its function uncertain. V lost 3 bases and J lost 0; bases outside the gene matches: 9. This CDR3 is built from 18 residues. CDR3 sequence: CASSQEELAGLAKNIQYF. CDR3 in DNA: TGCGCCAGCAGTCAGGAGGAACTAGCGGGTCTAGCCAAAAACATTCAGTACTTC.

The CDR3 region has the DNA TGTGCCTGGAGTGGAGAATGGTTCGACGAGCAGTACTTC. It encodes CAWSGEWFDEQYF. The chain has TRBV30 and TRBJ2-7; D is ambiguous. The CDR3 loop spans 13 amino acids. Trimming cost V 1 base and J 5 bases, with 12 bases left between them. From germline, CDR1 is GTSNPN and CDR2 SVGIG (reference sequence).

This clone was seen a single time. This chain joins TRBV28 and TRBJ1-2, with 7 bases aligning to TRBD1. Germline V gene data show CDR1 as MDHEN and CDR2 as SYDVKM. The V gene end was trimmed by 3 bases and the J gene end by 0 bases; junction bases not matched to a gene: 4. The CDR3 consists of 15 residues. CDR3 amino acids: CASSFSTGANYGYTF. CDR3 in DNA: TGTGCCAGCAGTTTTTCAACAGGGGCTAACTATGGCTACACCTTC.

This clone was counted between two and nine times. The genes are TRBV19 and TRBJ1-6; no clear D gene. The CDR3 covers 13 residues. Germline CDR1 LNHDA, CDR2 SQIVND (reference sequence). V gave up 9 bases and J gave up 1 base, with 7 bases separating them. The CDR3 here is CASGGSYNSPLHF. Written as DNA, the CDR3 is TGTGCCAGCGGCGGGTCCTATAATTCACCCCTCCACTTT.

The chain is built from TRBV5-6 and TRBJ1-2; D might be TRBD1 (5 bases). Germline V lookup: CDR1 SGHDT, CDR2 YYEEEE. V was pared by 0 bases and J by 4 bases, with 16 bases between. This CDR3 contains 16 residues. The CDR3 DNA sequence: TGTGCCAGCAGCTTGGCCGGGGAGGGGACGGGCTATGGCTACACCTTC. Residues: CASSLAGEGTGYGYTF.

V usage is TRBV28 and J usage is TRBJ2-7, with a possible D match to TRBD2 (5 bases). V lost 5 bases and J 1 base, leaving 15 bases between the germline ends. Germline CDR1 reads MDHEN; CDR2 reads SYDVKM. The CDR3 is 15 residues long. Here the CDR3 DNA reads TGTGCCAGCAGTCCTCCTAGCCCCATATCCTACGAGCAGTACTTC. Its protein product is CASSPPSPISYEQYF. The entire variable domain, with the rest obtained from reference TRBV28 and TRBJ2-7, is as follows: DVKVTQSSRYLVKRTGEKVFLECVQDMDHENMFWYRQDPGLGLRLIYFSYDVKMKEKGDIPEGYSVSREKKERFSLILESASTNQTSMYLCASSPPSPISYEQYFGPGTRLTVT.

This sequence joins TRBV5-8 and TRBJ2-2; 9 nucleotides align to TRBD2. The trim removed 5 bases at V and 4 bases at J, leaving 6 bases unmatched. Germline loops: CDR1 SGHTS, CDR2 YDEGEE. This CDR3 contains 15 residues. The CDR3 DNA reads as TGTGCCAGCAGTTTTAGCGGGAGAGTCACCGGGGAGCTGTTTTTT. This translates into CASSFSGRVTGELFF.